These 17 T cell receptor beta chains came from one sample sequenced in a study of cytomegalovirus exposure and HLA in healthy donors. A multiplex PCR was run with 60 Vbeta primers and 13 Jbeta primers. Profiling relied on immunoSEQ multiplex PCR, and the TCRdb table lists in-frame clones only, not all of them. The sample contains approximately 85,000 clones, around two thirds of which appear only once. The sequenced material came from PBMCs. These receptors came from a woman in her 30s in good health and CMV-seropositive.

The rearrangement uses TRBV11-2 and TRBJ1-1, with D hard to call. CDR3 length: 13 amino acids. The V and J ends lost 6 bases and 0 bases respectively, with 8 bases between them. Germline V lookup: CDR1 SGHAT, CDR2 FQNNGV. The CDR3 spells CASSYTVNTEAFF. As DNA, the CDR3 is TGTGCCAGCAGTTATACAGTGAACACTGAAGCTTTCTTT.

The CDR3 reads CASSGGSRETQYF. Here the CDR3 DNA reads TGTGCCAGCTCGGGGGGGTCCAGGGAGACCCAGTACTTC. The genes are TRBV18 and TRBJ2-5; 7 positions agree with TRBD2. CDR1 is KGHSH, CDR2 LQKENI, per germline. The CDR3 runs 13 residues. After removal of 6 bases from V and 5 bases from J, the junction contained 6 bases not matched to a gene.

This clone was recorded once. The chain links TRBV28 to TRBJ1-5; 9 nucleotides agree with TRBD1. In germline, CDR1 is MDHEN, CDR2 SYDVKM. CDR3 length: 16 amino acids. J gave up 5 bases and V 3 bases, and 8 bases lay outside the gene matches. The CDR3 spells CASSLPPGQGHQPQHF. CDR3 nucleotides: TGTGCCAGCAGTTTGCCCCCGGGACAGGGTCATCAGCCCCAGCATTTT.

This clone was seen a handful of times. The J gene is TRBJ2-3, the V gene TRBV11-2; 7 bases agree with TRBD2. V was clipped by 5 bases and J by 0 bases; unmatched bases: 8. Germline lookup yields CDR1 SGHAT and CDR2 FQNNGV. This CDR3 spans 16 amino acids. CDR3 residues: CASSPWGGGSTDTQYF. The CDR3 coding sequence is TGTGCCAGCAGCCCATGGGGCGGGGGTAGCACAGATACGCAGTATTTT.

The chain couples TRBV2 to TRBJ2-7; D is possibly TRBD2 (6 bases). This CDR3 contains 13 residues. Trimming took 3 bases from V and 5 from J, leaving 11 bases between them. Per the germline V gene, CDR1 is SNHLY and CDR2 is FYNNEI. In nucleotides, the CDR3 is TGTGCCAGCAGTGATGGGCGGGGTGACGAGCAGTACTTC. Translating it yields CASSDGRGDEQYF.

The chain recombines TRBV10-3 with TRBJ1-6, with TRBD1 identical over 7 bases. The V and J ends lost 6 bases and 7 bases, in that order; junction bases with no gene match: 6. The germline CDR1 and CDR2 sequences are ENHRY and SYGVKD. The CDR3 runs 14 residues. The CDR3 nucleotides read TGTGCCATCAGAGTAGACAGGGCGAATTCACCCCTCCACTTT. Protein: CAIRVDRANSPLHF.

This chain links TRBV2 with TRBJ2-1, with 15 bases aligning to TRBD2. J gave up 7 bases and V 10 bases, and 8 bases lay outside the gene matches. Germline V CDR1 and CDR2: SNHLY, FYNNEI. This CDR3 has 15 residues. The CDR3 DNA follows: TGTGCCACTCGGACTAGCGGGGGGGCGTGGAATGAGCAGTTCTTC. Translation gives CATRTSGGAWNEQFF.

V is TRBV6-4 and J is TRBJ2-4, with a tentative D call TRBD1 (5 bases). This CDR3 comprises 15 residues. CDR1 MRHNA and CDR2 SNTAGT come from the germline V gene. With 5 bases removed from V and 6 bases from J, the gap between germline ends came to 17 bases. The CDR3: CASSQSHADTNIQYF. The CDR3 DNA sequence: TGTGCCAGCAGTCAGAGCCACGCGGACACAAACATTCAGTACTTC.

This clone was counted between two and nine times. The chain is built from TRBV4-3 and TRBJ2-3, with D perhaps matching TRBD1 (5 bases). CDR1 LGHNA and CDR2 YSLEER come from the germline V gene. CDR3 length: 17 residues. V was cut by 0 bases and J by 2 bases, with 15 bases left in between. CDR3 region: CASSQDRRGANTDTQYF. In DNA form, the CDR3 reads TGCGCCAGCAGCCAAGATAGGCGTGGGGCAAACACAGATACGCAGTATTTT.

The chain employs TRBV5-1 and TRBJ1-6; 8 bases fit TRBD1. The CDR3 consists of 14 residues. Losses at the gene ends were 3 bases for V and 8 bases for J; bases not matched to a gene: 4. Germline lookup yields CDR1 SGHRS and CDR2 YFSETQ. In DNA, the CDR3 is TGCGCCAGCAGCTGGGACAGGTTGGATTCACCCCTCCACTTT. Protein: CASSWDRLDSPLHF.

The CDR3: CASSQDQGDLNTEAFF. In DNA, the CDR3 is TGTGCCAGCAGCCAAGATCAGGGGGATTTGAACACTGAAGCTTTCTTT. This sequence joins TRBV14 and TRBJ1-1, with TRBD1 matching 7 bases. The CDR3 has 16 amino acids. Germline V lookup: CDR1 SGHDN, CDR2 FVKESK. Germline trimming cut 0 bases from V and 0 bases from J; bases unmatched to any gene: 4.

The J gene is TRBJ1-1, the V gene TRBV27; possible D gene TRBD1, 5 bases. Germline-derived CDR1 and CDR2 are MNHEY and SMNVEV (reference sequence). The V gene lost 6 bases and the J gene lost 6 bases, with 14 bases spanning the gap. The CDR3 loop spans 13 amino acids. CDR3 DNA sequence: TGTGCCAGCAGGAGTGGGGGGTTCGCTGAAGCTTTCTTT. The encoded protein is CASRSGGFAEAFF.

The rearrangement joins TRBV28 to TRBJ2-7, with TRBD1 matching over 8 bases. The CDR3 sequence is 13 residues long. V dropped 7 bases and J dropped 2; count of bases not matched to a gene: 4. Looked up from germline, CDR1 is MDHEN and CDR2 is SYDVKM. The CDR3 nucleotides are TGTGCCAGCACCGGGACAGGACCCTACGAGCAGTACTTC. Translating it yields CASTGTGPYEQYF.

CDR3 sequence reads: CASSFIHSTDQETQYF. CDR3 nucleotide sequence: TGTGCCAGCAGTTTTATCCACTCGACAGACCAAGAGACCCAGTACTTC. This chain joins TRBV28 and TRBJ2-5; weak D call: TRBD1 (5 bases). The germline gives CDR1 MDHEN, CDR2 SYDVKM. The CDR3 is 16 amino acids. V was cut by 3 bases and J by 0 bases, with 14 bases left in between. Full variable domain (missing parts from reference TRBV28 and TRBJ2-5): DVKVTQSSRYLVKRTGEKVFLECVQDMDHENMFWYRQDPGLGLRLIYFSYDVKMKEKGDIPEGYSVSREKKERFSLILESASTNQTSMYLCASSFIHSTDQETQYFGPGTRLLVL.

The table lists this clone with a count of one. This chain links TRBV4-2 with TRBJ1-6, with 9 bases fitting TRBD1. V trimming: 0 bases; J trimming: 10 bases; junction bases outside the gene matches: 10. Germline CDR1 and CDR2: LGHNA and YNFKEQ. The CDR3 has 17 residues. The CDR3 region is CASSQDRTGVESSPLHF. DNA of the CDR3: TGTGCCAGCAGCCAAGATAGGACAGGGGTAGAGTCATCACCCCTCCACTTT.

To note about this clone: The germline gene is not matched at one end of the junction; a read error may be the cause. This chain joins TRBV2 and TRBJ1-2; tentatively, D is TRBD1 (6 bases). Germline V lookup: CDR1 SNHLY, CDR2 FYNNEI. CDR3 length: 13 residues. CDR3 nucleotide sequence: TGTGCCAGCAAGGCGCAGGGGCCCTATGGCTACCCCTTC. It specifies CASKAQGPYGYPF.

The V and J genes are TRBV5-6 and TRBJ1-1; perhaps TRBD1 as D (6 bases). Germline CDR1 SGHDT, CDR2 YYEEEE. The CDR3 is 13 amino acids. V was clipped by 4 bases and J by 6 bases, with 13 bases between them. CDR3 DNA: TGTGCCAGCAGCCACAGGGTTGGGGCTGAAGCTTTCTTT. This gives the protein CASSHRVGAEAFF.